A single sample is the source of the 17 T cell receptor beta chains below, sequenced in a study of monozygotic twins with inflammatory bowel disease. TCRdb reprocessed the 5' RACE reads and stores each CDR3 protein as one record, lacking DNA. The ten top clones account for more than 4.5%, within a sample of some 330,000 distinct CDR3 sequences. Sequencing was done on a sample of blood. The receptors were gathered from a human donor with ulcerative colitis or Crohn's disease, or a healthy co-twin of an affected twin (not recorded which).

The V gene is TRBV7-2, the J gene TRBJ2-1; checking the TCRdb D call of TRBD1 is not possible without DNA. There are 15 residues in the CDR3. Germline CDR1 SGHTA, CDR2 FQGNSA. CDR3 region: CASRSTVNSYNEQFF. The full variable domain, with the rest looked up from reference TRBV7-2 and TRBJ2-1, is GAGVSQSPSNKVTEKGKDVELRCDPISGHTALYWYRQSLGQGLEFLIYFQGNSAPDKSGLPSDRFSAERTGGSVSTLTIQRTQQEDSAVYLCASRSTVNSYNEQFFGPGTRLTVL.

The gene calls are TRBV20-1 and TRBJ2-3; there is no DNA to check the TCRdb D call of TRBD1. The germline CDR1 and CDR2 sequences are DFQATT and SNEGSKA (reference sequence). CDR3 length: 13 residues. This CDR3 reads CSAREGGADTQYF.

The V and J genes are TRBV7-7 and TRBJ2-5. Per germline, CDR1 SSHAT and CDR2 FNYEAQ (reference sequence). This CDR3 has 13 residues. CDR3 residues: CASSSGGWETQYF.

This rearrangement joins TRBV5-1 to TRBJ2-7; as DNA is missing, the TRBD1 call by TCRdb cannot be tested. This CDR3 is 15 amino acids long. Germline lookup yields CDR1 SGHRS and CDR2 YFSETQ. CDR3 sequence: CASSLAPGTGFEQYF.

The rearrangement uses TRBV2 and TRBJ2-5. CDR3 length: 11 amino acids. Per the germline V gene, CDR1 is SNHLY and CDR2 is FYNNEI. The CDR3: CASIASETQYF.

V usage is TRBV28 and J usage is TRBJ2-5; the D call of TRBD1 rests on TCRdb alone, since no DNA is present to check it. The CDR3 has 15 residues. CDR1 and CDR2 (germline): MDHEN, SYDVKM. The CDR3 spells CASRTAGARGETQYF.

V is TRBV23-1 and J is TRBJ1-1; TCRdb lists TRBD1, though no DNA is available to test this call. TRBV23-1 is assigned to the ORF class and has an uncertain function. The CDR3 covers 12 residues. CDR3 amino acids: CASKNRGCEAFF.

The chain joins TRBV5-1 to TRBJ2-2. In germline, CDR1 is SGHRS, CDR2 YFSETQ. This CDR3 spans 13 amino acids. This CDR3 reads CASRALDTGELFF.

This chain connects TRBV20-1 to TRBJ2-4; the D call of TRBD2 rests on TCRdb alone, since no DNA is present to check it. Germline V CDR1 and CDR2: DFQATT, SNEGSKA (reference sequence). The length of the CDR3 is 14 residues. The CDR3 loop is CSAVLREGINIQYF.

This chain uses TRBV27 with TRBJ1-6; absent DNA, TCRdb's TRBD1 call cannot be checked. This CDR3 spans 14 amino acids. Germline V CDR1 and CDR2: MNHEY, SMNVEV (reference sequence). The CDR3 here is CASKSPGENSPLHF.

The chain combines TRBV12-3 or TRBV12-4 with TRBJ1-1; TCRdb gives TRBD1 as the D gene, but with no DNA this cannot be confirmed. The CDR3 extends over 14 amino acids. The CDR3 reads CASSPGTASTEAFF.

The chain combines TRBV14 with TRBJ2-4; without DNA, the TCRdb call of TRBD1 cannot be checked. The germline V gene encodes CDR1 SGHDN and CDR2 FVKESK. This CDR3 comprises 12 residues. The CDR3 sequence is CASSRVPYIQYF.

The chain recombines TRBV27 with TRBJ2-7; checking the TCRdb D call of TRBD2 is not possible without DNA. Germline CDR1 is MNHEY and CDR2 is SMNVEV (reference sequence). This CDR3 region has 14 residues. The CDR3 loop reads CASSRDWSSYEQYF.

The rearrangement links TRBV6-5 to TRBJ2-1. From germline, CDR1 is MNHEY and CDR2 SVGAGI. This CDR3 has 15 amino acids. Here the CDR3 reads CASSYQGTFSSEQFF.

The chain joins TRBV19 to TRBJ2-1; TCRdb outputs TRBD2, but without DNA this stays unchecked. This CDR3 is 16 amino acids long. CDR1 is LNHDA, CDR2 SQIVND, per germline (reference sequence). CDR3: CASSNSDVRRGNEQFF.

The chain employs TRBV5-1 and TRBJ2-4; TCRdb outputs TRBD1, but without DNA this stays unchecked. Germline V gene sequence: CDR1 SGHRS, CDR2 YFSETQ. The CDR3 consists of 13 residues. CDR3 protein: CASRSGGEGIQYF.

The chain combines TRBV28 with TRBJ1-1; the TRBD1 assignment by TCRdb is unverifiable without DNA. The CDR3 has 11 residues. The germline gives CDR1 MDHEN, CDR2 SYDVKM. CDR3 amino acids: CASRSTVEAFF.